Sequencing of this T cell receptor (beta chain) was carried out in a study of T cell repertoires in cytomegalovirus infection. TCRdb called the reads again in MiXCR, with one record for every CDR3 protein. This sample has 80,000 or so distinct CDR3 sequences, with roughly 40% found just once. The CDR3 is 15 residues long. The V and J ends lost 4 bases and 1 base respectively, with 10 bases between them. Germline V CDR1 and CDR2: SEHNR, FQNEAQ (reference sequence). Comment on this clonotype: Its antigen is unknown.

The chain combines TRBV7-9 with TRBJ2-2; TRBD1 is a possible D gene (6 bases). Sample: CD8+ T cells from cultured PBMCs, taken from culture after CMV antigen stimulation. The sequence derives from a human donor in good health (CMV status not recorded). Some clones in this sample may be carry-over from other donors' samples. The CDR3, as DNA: TGTGCCAGCAGCTCTGAGACAGGGAACACCGGGGAGCTGTTTTTT. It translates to CASSSETGNTGELFF.